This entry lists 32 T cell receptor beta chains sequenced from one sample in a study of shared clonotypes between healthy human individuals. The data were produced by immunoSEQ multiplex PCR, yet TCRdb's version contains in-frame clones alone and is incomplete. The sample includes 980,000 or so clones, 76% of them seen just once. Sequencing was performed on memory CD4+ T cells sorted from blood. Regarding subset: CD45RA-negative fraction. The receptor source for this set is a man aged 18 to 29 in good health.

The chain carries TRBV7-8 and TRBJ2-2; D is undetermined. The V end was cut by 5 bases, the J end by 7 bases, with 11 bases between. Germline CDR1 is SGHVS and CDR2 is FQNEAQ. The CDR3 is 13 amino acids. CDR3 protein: CASSTVGGGELFF. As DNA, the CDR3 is TGTGCCAGCAGCACCGTTGGCGGCGGGGAGCTGTTTTTT.

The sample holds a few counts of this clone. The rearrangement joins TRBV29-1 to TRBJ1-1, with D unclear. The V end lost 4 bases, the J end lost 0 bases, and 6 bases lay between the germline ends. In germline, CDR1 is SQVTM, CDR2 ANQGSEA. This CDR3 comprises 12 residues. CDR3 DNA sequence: TGCAGCGTTGGGAATGTGAACACTGAAGCTTTCTTT. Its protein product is CSVGNVNTEAFF. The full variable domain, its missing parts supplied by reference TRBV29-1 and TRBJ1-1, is SAVISQKPSRDICQRGTSLTIQCQVDSQVTMMFWYRQQPGQSLTLIATANQGSEATYESGFVIDKFPISRPNLTFSTLTVSNMSPEDSSIYLCSVGNVNTEAFFGQGTRLTVV.

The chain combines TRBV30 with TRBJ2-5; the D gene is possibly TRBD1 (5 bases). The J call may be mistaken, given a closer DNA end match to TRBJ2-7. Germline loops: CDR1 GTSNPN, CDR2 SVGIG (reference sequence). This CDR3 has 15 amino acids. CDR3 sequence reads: CAWTRLGDESYEQYF. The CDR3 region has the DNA TGTGCCTGGACACGCCTAGGGGATGAATCCTACGAGCAGTACTTC.

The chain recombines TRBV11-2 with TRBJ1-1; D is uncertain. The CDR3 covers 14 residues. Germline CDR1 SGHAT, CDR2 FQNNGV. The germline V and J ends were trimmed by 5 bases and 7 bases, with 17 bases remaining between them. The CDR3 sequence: CASSLTVLGSEAFF. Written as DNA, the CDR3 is TGTGCCAGCAGCCTTACCGTGCTGGGGAGTGAAGCTTTCTTT.

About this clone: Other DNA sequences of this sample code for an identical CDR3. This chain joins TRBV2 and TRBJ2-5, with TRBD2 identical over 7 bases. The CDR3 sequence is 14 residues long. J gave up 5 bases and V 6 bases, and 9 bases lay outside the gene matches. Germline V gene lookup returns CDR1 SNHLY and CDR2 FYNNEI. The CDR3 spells CASSPGLAVETQYF. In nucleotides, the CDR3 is TGTGCCAGCAGCCCGGGGCTAGCGGTTGAGACCCAGTACTTC.

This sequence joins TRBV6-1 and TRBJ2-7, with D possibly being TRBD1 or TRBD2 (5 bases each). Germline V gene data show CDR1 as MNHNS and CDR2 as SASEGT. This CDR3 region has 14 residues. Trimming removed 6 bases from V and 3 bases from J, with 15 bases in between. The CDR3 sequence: CASRPGTANYEQYF. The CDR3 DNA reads TGTGCCAGCAGGCCCGGGACGGCGAACTACGAGCAGTACTTC.

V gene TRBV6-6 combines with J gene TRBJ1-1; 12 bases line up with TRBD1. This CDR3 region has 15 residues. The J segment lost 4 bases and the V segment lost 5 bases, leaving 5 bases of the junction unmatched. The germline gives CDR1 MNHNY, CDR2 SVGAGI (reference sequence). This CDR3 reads CASSDLGQGATEAFF. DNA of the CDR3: TGTGCCAGCAGTGACCTGGGACAGGGGGCCACTGAAGCTTTCTTT.

The CDR3 region is CAWSADNGPNEQFF. Here the CDR3 DNA reads TGTGCCTGGTCAGCGGACAACGGCCCCAATGAGCAGTTCTTC. The rearrangement joins TRBV30 to TRBJ2-1; D could derive from TRBD1 or TRBD2 (5 bases each). CDR3 length equals 14 residues. V lost 5 bases to trimming and J lost 6 bases, with 17 bases between them. Looked up from germline, CDR1 is GTSNPN and CDR2 is SVGIG (reference sequence).

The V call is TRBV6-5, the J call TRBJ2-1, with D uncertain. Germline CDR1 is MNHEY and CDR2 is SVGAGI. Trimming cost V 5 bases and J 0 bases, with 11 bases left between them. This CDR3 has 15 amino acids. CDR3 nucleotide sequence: TGTGCCAGCAGTCCCCAGCACGTCTCCTACAATGAGCAGTTCTTC. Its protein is CASSPQHVSYNEQFF.

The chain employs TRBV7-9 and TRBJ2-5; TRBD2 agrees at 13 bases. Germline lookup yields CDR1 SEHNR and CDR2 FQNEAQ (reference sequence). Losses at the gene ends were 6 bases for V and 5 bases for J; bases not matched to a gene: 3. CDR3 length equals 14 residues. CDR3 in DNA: TGTGCCAGCAGTACTAGCGGGGGGGCGGAGACCCAGTACTTC. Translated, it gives CASSTSGGAETQYF.

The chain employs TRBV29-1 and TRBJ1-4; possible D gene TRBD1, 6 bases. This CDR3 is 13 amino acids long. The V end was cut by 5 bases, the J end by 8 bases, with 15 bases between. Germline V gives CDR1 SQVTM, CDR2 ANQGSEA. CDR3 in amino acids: CSVSAQGGEKLFF. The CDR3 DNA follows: TGCAGCGTTTCGGCACAGGGCGGGGAAAAACTGTTTTTT. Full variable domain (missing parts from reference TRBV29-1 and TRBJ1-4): SAVISQKPSRDICQRGTSLTIQCQVDSQVTMMFWYRQQPGQSLTLIATANQGSEATYESGFVIDKFPISRPNLTFSTLTVSNMSPEDSSIYLCSVSAQGGEKLFFGSGTQLSVL.

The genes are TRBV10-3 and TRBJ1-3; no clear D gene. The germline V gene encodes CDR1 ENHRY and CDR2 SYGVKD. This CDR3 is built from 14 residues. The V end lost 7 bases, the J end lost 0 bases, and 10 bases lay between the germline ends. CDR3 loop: CAIKNTGSGNTIYF. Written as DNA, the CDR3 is TGTGCCATCAAAAACACGGGCTCTGGAAACACCATATATTTT.

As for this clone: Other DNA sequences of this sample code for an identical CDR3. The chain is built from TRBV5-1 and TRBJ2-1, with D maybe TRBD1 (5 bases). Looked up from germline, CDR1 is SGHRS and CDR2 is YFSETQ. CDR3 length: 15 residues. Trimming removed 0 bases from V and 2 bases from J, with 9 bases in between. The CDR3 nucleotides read TGCGCCAGCAGCTTGGTGGCAGGGCCCTACAATGAGCAGTTCTTC. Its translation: CASSLVAGPYNEQFF.

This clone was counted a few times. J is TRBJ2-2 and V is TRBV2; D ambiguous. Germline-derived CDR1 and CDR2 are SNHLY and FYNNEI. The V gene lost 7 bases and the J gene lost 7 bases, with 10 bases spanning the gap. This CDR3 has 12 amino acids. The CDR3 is CASTLTVGELFF. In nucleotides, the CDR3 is TGTGCCAGCACTCTAACGGTCGGGGAGCTGTTTTTT.

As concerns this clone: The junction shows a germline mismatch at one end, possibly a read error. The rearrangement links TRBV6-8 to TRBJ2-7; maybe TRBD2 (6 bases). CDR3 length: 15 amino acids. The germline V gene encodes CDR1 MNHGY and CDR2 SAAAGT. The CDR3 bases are TGTGCCAGCAGTTACTGGGGACTCCCCCGCTACGAGCAGCACTTC. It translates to CASSYWGLPRYEQHF.

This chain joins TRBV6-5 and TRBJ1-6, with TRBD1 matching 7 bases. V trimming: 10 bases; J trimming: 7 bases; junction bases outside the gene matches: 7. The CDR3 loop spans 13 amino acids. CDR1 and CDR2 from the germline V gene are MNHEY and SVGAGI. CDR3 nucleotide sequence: TGTGCCACTCAGGGGGGGCGGAATTCACCCCTCCACTTT. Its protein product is CATQGGRNSPLHF.

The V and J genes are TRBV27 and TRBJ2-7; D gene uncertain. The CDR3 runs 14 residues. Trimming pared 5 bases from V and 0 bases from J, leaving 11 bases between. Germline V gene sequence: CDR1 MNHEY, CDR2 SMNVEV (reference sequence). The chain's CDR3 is CASSTARRSYEQYF. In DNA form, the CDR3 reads TGTGCCAGCAGTACCGCGCGGCGCTCCTACGAGCAGTACTTC.

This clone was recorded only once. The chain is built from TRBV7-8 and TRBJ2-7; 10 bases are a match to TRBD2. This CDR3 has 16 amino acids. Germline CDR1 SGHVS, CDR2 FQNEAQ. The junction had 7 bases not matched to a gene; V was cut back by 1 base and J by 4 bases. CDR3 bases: TGTGCCAGCAGCTTAGTTGCTAGCGGGAGAGGGTACGAGCAGTACTTC. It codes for CASSLVASGRGYEQYF. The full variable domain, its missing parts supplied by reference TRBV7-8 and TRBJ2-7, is GAGVSQSPRYKVAKRGQDVALRCDPISGHVSLFWYQQALGQGPEFLTYFQNEAQLDKSGLPSDRFFAERPEGSVSTLKIQRTQQEDSAVYLCASSLVASGRGYEQYFGPGTRLTVT.

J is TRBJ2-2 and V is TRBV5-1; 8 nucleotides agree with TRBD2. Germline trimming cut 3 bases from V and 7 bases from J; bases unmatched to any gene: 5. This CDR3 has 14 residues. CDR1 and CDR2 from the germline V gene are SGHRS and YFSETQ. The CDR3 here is CASSWAGLDGELFF. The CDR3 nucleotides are TGCGCCAGCAGCTGGGCGGGACTAGACGGGGAGCTGTTTTTT.

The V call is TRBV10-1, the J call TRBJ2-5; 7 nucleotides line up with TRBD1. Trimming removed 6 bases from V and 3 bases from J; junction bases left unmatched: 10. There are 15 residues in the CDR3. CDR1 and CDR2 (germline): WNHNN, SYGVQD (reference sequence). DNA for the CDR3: TGCGCCAGCAGCCCGGGACAGAGCACGAAAGAGACCCAGTACTTC. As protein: CASSPGQSTKETQYF.

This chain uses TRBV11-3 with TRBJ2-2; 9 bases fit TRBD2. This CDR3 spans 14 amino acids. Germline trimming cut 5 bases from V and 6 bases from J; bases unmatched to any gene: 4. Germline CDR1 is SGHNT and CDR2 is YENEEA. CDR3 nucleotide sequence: TGTGCCAGCAGCGCCTCTAGCGGGGCCGGGGAGCTGTTTTTT. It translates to CASSASSGAGELFF.

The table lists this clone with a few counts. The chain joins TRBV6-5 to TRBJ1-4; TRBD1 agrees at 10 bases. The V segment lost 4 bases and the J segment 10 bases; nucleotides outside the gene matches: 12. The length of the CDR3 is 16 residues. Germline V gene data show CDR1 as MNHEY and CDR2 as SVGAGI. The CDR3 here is CASSSGQGGGPGKLFF. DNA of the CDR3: TGTGCCAGCAGTTCAGGACAGGGGGGTGGACCAGGAAAACTGTTTTTT.

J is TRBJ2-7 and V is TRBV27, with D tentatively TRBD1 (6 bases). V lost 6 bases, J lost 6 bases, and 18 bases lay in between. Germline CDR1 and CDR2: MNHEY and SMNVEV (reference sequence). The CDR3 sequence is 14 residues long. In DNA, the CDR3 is TGTGCCAGCAGGAATGGACAGCATGTCGGCGAGCAGTACTTC. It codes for CASRNGQHVGEQYF.

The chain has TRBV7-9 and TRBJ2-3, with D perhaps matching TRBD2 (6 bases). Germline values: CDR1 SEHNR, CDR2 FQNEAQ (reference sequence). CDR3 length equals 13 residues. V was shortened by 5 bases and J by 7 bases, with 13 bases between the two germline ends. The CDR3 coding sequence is TGTGCCAGCAGCCCCCAGACTAGTAATACGCAGTATTTT. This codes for CASSPQTSNTQYF.

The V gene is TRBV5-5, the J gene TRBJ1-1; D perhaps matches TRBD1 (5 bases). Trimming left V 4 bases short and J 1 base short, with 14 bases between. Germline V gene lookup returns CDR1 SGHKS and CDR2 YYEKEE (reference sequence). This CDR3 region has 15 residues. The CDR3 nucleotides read TGTGCCAGCAGCATGGGACCGACGACGAACACTGAAGCTTTCTTT. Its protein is CASSMGPTTNTEAFF.

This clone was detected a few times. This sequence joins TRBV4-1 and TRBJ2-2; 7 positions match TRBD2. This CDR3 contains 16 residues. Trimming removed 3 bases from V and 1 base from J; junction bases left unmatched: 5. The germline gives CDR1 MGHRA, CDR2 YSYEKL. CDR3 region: CASSQGGMWNTGELFF. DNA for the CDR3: TGCGCCAGCAGCCAGGGGGGGATGTGGAACACCGGGGAGCTGTTTTTT.

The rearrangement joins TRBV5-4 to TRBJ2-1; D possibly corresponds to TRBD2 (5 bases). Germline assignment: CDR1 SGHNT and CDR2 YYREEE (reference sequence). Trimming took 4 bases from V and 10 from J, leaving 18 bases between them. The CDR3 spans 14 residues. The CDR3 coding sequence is TGTGCCAGCAGCCCGGATGTTGGGAGTATCGAGCAGTTCTTC. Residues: CASSPDVGSIEQFF.

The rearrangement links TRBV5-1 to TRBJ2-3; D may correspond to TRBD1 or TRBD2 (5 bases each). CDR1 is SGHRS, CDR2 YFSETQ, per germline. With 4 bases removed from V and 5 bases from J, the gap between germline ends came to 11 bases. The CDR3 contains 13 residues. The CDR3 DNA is TGCGCCAGCAGCCAGGGACGATTAGATACGCAGTATTTT. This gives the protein CASSQGRLDTQYF. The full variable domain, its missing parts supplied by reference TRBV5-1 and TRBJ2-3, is KAGVTQTPRYLIKTRGQQVTLSCSPISGHRSVSWYQQTPGQGLQFLFEYFSETQRNKGNFPGRFSGRQFSNSRSEMNVSTLELGDSALYLCASSQGRLDTQYFGPGTRLTVL.

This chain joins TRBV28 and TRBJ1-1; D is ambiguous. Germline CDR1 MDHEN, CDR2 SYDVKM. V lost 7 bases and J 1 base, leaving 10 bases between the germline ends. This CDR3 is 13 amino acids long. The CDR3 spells CASIKSGNTEAFF. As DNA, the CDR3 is TGTGCCAGCATAAAGTCCGGGAACACTGAAGCTTTCTTT. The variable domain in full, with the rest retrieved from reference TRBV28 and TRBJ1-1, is DVKVTQSSRYLVKRTGEKVFLECVQDMDHENMFWYRQDPGLGLRLIYFSYDVKMKEKGDIPEGYSVSREKKERFSLILESASTNQTSMYLCASIKSGNTEAFFGQGTRLTVV.

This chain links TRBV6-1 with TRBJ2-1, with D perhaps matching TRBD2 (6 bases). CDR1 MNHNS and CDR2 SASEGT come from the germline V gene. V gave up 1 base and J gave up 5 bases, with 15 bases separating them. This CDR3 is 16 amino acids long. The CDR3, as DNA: TGTGCCAGCAGTGAAGTACTGCGGGATCGGGACAATGAGCAGTTCTTC. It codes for CASSEVLRDRDNEQFF.

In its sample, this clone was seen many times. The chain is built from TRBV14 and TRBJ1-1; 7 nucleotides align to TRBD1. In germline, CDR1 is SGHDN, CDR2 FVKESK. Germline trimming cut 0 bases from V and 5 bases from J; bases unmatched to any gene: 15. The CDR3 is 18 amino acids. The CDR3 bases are TGTGCCAGCAGCCAAGAAGGAGGACACCTCCCAGGGGGTACTGAAGCTTTCTTT. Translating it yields CASSQEGGHLPGGTEAFF.

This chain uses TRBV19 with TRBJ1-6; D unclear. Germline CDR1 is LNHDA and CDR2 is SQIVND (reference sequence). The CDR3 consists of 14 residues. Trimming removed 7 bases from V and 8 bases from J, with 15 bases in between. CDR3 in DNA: TGTGCCAGTAAAGGGCGATCTGGGGATTCACCCCTCCACTTT. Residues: CASKGRSGDSPLHF.